What follows are 12 T cell receptor beta chains derived from one specimen sequenced in a study of blood T cell repertoires in COVID-19. Some clones are missing from TCRdb's copy, which holds only in-frame ones; the method was immunoSEQ multiplex PCR. The repertoire includes some 270,000 clones, around 89% of them detected once, and under 0.95% sits in the top ten. The specimen sequenced was peripheral blood. The source is a man aged 25 to 40 with acute or convalescent COVID-19.

The J gene is TRBJ2-5, the V gene TRBV11-1; D perhaps matches TRBD2 (6 bases). CDR1 and CDR2 from the germline V gene are SGHAT and FQDESV (reference sequence). This CDR3 contains 13 residues. With 11 bases removed from V and 5 bases from J, the gap between germline ends came to 18 bases. The CDR3 reads CACGRGRGETQYF. The CDR3 coding sequence is TGTGCCTGCGGGCGGGGCCGTGGCGAGACCCAGTACTTC.

This clone was picked up a small number of times. The chain has TRBV5-8 and TRBJ1-1, with unresolved D. CDR1 and CDR2 from the germline V gene are SGHTS and YDEGEE. V lost 0 bases to trimming and J lost 5 bases, with 8 bases between them. This CDR3 spans 13 amino acids. The CDR3: CASSLAEGTEAFF. CDR3 coding DNA: TGTGCCAGCAGCTTGGCAGAGGGAACTGAAGCTTTCTTT.

J is TRBJ2-3 and V is TRBV6-6; TRBD2 agrees at 10 bases. Germline lookup yields CDR1 MNHNY and CDR2 SVGAGI (reference sequence). This CDR3 spans 14 amino acids. J gave up 4 bases and V 5 bases, and 3 bases lay outside the gene matches. The CDR3 DNA reads as TGTGCCAGCAGTGCAGCGGGGGGGGCAGATACGCAGTATTTT. It encodes CASSAAGGADTQYF.

J is TRBJ1-3 and V is TRBV7-3; D unclear. V was pared by 0 bases and J by 0 bases, with 9 bases between. CDR1 is SGHTA, CDR2 FQGTGA, per germline. This CDR3 has 16 residues. This chain's CDR3 is CASSLTPPGSGNTIYF. DNA of the CDR3: TGTGCCAGCAGCTTAACACCCCCAGGCTCTGGAAACACCATATATTTT.

The chain has TRBV5-1 and TRBJ2-3; 13 nucleotides align to TRBD2. V lost 0 bases, J lost 0 bases, and 7 bases stayed unmatched. Germline CDR1 reads SGHRS; CDR2 reads YFSETQ. The CDR3 length is 19 residues. The CDR3 region has the DNA TGCGCCAGCAGCTTGGTTCCGACTAGCGGGGGGCCTAGCACAGATACGCAGTATTTT. Its translation: CASSLVPTSGGPSTDTQYF.

This chain uses TRBV5-1 with TRBJ2-3; tentative D call: TRBD2 (5 bases). Germline V lookup: CDR1 SGHRS, CDR2 YFSETQ. V was shortened by 1 base and J by 0 bases, with 12 bases between the two germline ends. The CDR3 consists of 16 residues. Written as DNA, the CDR3 is TGCGCCAGCAGCTTGCTTGCGGACTCCAGCACAGATACGCAGTATTTT. Residues: CASSLLADSSTDTQYF.

The rearrangement links TRBV25-1 to TRBJ2-1, with no clear D. Germline-derived CDR1 and CDR2 are MGHDK and SYGVNS. The V gene lost 1 base and the J gene lost 8 bases, with 12 bases spanning the gap. The length of the CDR3 is 14 residues. The DNA of the CDR3 is TGTGCCAGCAGTGAATTATCGACTTACGATGAGCAGTTCTTC. Encoded protein: CASSELSTYDEQFF.

V gene TRBV15 combines with J gene TRBJ2-1, with TRBD2 matching 7 bases. V shed 0 bases, J shed 9 bases, and the junction held 8 bases outside the gene matches. Per the germline V gene, CDR1 is LNHNV and CDR2 is YYDKDF (reference sequence). The CDR3 spans 15 residues. DNA of the CDR3: TGTGCCACCAGCAGAGATGAGGGAGGGGTAGGTGAGCAGTTCTTC. It codes for CATSRDEGGVGEQFF.

The J gene is TRBJ1-3, the V gene TRBV19; D is uncertain. Trimming stripped 6 bases from V and 0 bases from J, with 15 bases between. The CDR3 consists of 16 residues. Germline V gene lookup returns CDR1 LNHDA and CDR2 SQIVND (reference sequence). CDR3 residues: CASRPVFTSSGNTIYF. For the CDR3, the DNA is TGTGCCAGTAGGCCTGTTTTCACCAGCTCTGGAAACACCATATATTTT. Complete variable domain (other parts from reference TRBV19 and TRBJ1-3): DGGITQSPKYLFRKEGQNVTLSCEQNLNHDAMYWYRQDPGQGLRLIYYSQIVNDFQKGDIAEGYSVSREKKESFPLTVTSAQKNPTAFYLCASRPVFTSSGNTIYFGEGSWLTVV.

CDR3 residues: CASSQVNSENIQYF. In DNA, the CDR3 is TGTGCCAGCAGCCAGGTTAATTCAGAAAACATTCAGTACTTC. The chain couples TRBV3-1 (or the pseudogene TRBV3-2) to TRBJ2-4; D is unresolved. This CDR3 is 14 amino acids long. V gave up 3 bases and J gave up 5 bases, with 11 bases separating them. From germline, CDR1 is LGHDT and CDR2 YNNKEL (reference sequence).

The chain has TRBV10-3 and TRBJ2-7; TRBD2 matches at 14 bases. The CDR3 totals 13 residues. Germline V gives CDR1 ENHRY, CDR2 SYGVKD. Losses at the gene ends were 8 bases for V and 3 bases for J; bases not matched to a gene: 0. CDR3 DNA sequence: TGTGCCATCGGGACTAGCGGGGGCTACGAGCAGTACTTC. It is translated as CAIGTSGGYEQYF.

The chain recombines TRBV5-4 with TRBJ2-1; 8 positions agree with TRBD1. The V and J ends lost 2 bases and 5 bases, in that order; junction bases with no gene match: 3. CDR1 is SGHNT, CDR2 YYREEE, per germline (reference sequence). The CDR3 runs to 14 residues. The CDR3 DNA reads as TGTGCCAGCAGCTTTGGACAGGGAGACAATGAGCAGTTCTTC. It encodes CASSFGQGDNEQFF.